This T cell receptor beta chain was recovered during a study of T cell repertoires in cytomegalovirus infection. Background on the study: Public TCR beta signatures indicated both CMV infection and matching HLA type. Study-level results: Summed public TCR beta family frequency identified CMV carriers bearing the relevant HLA. Within the response measured ex vivo, HLA-C-restricted CMV-specific TCR beta clonotypes were dominant.

Each CDR3 protein is one row after TCRdb ran MiXCR on the reads. Of approximately 1,000,000 distinct CDR3 sequences listed, 31% are singletons. A single count supports this clonotype. The antigen is not known. The germline V and J ends were trimmed by 3 bases and 1 base, with 6 bases remaining between them. Germline CDR1 and CDR2: MNHNS and SASEGT. The CDR3 length is 13 residues. This receptor was identified in a human donor in good health (CMV status not recorded). Some clones in this sample may be carry-over from other donors' samples. This chain uses TRBV6-1 with TRBJ1-1; no clear D gene. The specimen was cultured CD8+ T cells from PBMCs, collected from culture after CMV antigen stimulation. CDR3 coding DNA: TGTGCCAGCAGTGATTGGGAGAACACTGAAGCTTTCTTT. Amino acid sequence: CASSDWENTEAFF.